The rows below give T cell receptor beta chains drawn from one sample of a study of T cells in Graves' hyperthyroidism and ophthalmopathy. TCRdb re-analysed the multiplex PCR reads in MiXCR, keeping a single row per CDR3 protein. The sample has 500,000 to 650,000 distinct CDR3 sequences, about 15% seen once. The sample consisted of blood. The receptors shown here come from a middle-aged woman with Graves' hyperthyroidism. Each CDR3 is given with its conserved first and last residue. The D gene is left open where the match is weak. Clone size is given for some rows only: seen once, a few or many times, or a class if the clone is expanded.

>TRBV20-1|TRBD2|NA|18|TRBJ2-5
CSARDVGLAGVIKETQYF
TGCAGTGCTAGAGATGTTGGGCTAGCGGGAGTAATCAAAGAGACCCAGTACTTC
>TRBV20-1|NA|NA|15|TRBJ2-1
CSARVSGTYYNEQFF
TGCAGTGCTAGAGTAAGTGGGACTTACTACAATGAGCAGTTCTTC
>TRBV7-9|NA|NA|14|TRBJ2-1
CASSLAGYYNEQFF
TGTGCCAGCAGCTTAGCGGGATACTACAATGAGCAGTTCTTC
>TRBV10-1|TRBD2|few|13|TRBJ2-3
CASSVLAGDTQYF
TGCGCCAGCAGTGTGCTAGCGGGAGATACGCAGTATTTT
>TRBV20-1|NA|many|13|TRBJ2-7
CSAAVTGTYEQYF
TGCAGTGCTGCAGTTACAGGGACCTACGAGCAGTACTTC
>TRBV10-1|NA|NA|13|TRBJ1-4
CASLGSNNEKLFF
TGCGCCAGCCTAGGCAGTAATAATGAAAAACTGTTTTTT
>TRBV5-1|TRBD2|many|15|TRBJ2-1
CASSPLAGAPNEQFF
TGCGCCAGCAGCCCACTAGCGGGAGCCCCTAATGAGCAGTTCTTC
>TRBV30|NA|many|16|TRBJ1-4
CAWSDYGRGNGEKLFF
TGTGCCTGGAGTGACTATGGCAGGGGCAATGGTGAAAAACTGTTTTTT
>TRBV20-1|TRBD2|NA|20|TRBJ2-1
CSARTPPGLAGGPYYNEQFF
TGCAGTGCTAGAACGCCTCCGGGACTAGCGGGAGGACCCTACTACAATGAGCAGTTCTTC
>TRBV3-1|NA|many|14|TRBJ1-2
CASSPGTSNYGYTF
TGTGCCAGCAGCCCGGGGACATCTAACTATGGCTACACCTTC
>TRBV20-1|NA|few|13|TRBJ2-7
CSARRGGSYEQYF
TGCAGTGCTAGAAGGGGCGGTTCCTACGAGCAGTACTTC
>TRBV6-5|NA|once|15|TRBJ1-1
CASSYSGVRGTEAFF
TGTGCCAGCAGTTACTCGGGGGTGAGAGGCACTGAAGCTTTCTTT
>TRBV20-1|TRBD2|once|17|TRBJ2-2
CSASGTSGSRGTGELFF
TGCAGTGCGTCCGGGACTAGCGGGAGTCGCGGCACCGGGGAGCTGTTTTTT
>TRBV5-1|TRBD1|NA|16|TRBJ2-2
CASSLEAGGNTGELFF
TGCGCCAGCAGCTTGGAGGCAGGGGGGAACACCGGGGAGCTGTTTTTT
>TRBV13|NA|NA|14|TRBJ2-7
CASSLRTDSYEQYF
TGTGCCAGCAGCCTAAGGACCGACTCCTACGAGCAGTACTTC
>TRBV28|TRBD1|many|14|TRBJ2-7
CASKVDREAYEQYF
TGTGCCAGCAAGGTGGACAGGGAAGCTTACGAGCAGTACTTC
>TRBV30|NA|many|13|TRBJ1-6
CAWSLGRNSPLHF
TGTGCCTGGAGTTTAGGGAGGAATTCACCCCTCCACTTT
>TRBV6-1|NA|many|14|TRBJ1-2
CASSEAGQGYGYTF
TGTGCCAGCAGTGAGGCGGGCCAGGGGTATGGCTACACCTTC
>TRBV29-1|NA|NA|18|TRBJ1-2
CSVEDPGETAKANYGYTF
TGCAGCGTTGAAGACCCAGGGGAGACGGCGAAGGCTAACTATGGCTACACCTTC
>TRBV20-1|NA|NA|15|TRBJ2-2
CSARDLGGNTGELFF
TGCAGTGCTAGAGATTTGGGGGGGAACACCGGGGAGCTGTTTTTT
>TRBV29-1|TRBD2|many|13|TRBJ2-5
CSVETSGRETQYF
TGCAGCGTTGAGACTAGCGGGAGGGAGACCCAGTACTTC
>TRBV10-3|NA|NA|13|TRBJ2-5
CAIRDGGSETQYF
TGTGCCATCAGGGACGGCGGCTCGGAGACCCAGTACTTC
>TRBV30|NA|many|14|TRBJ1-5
CAWSPGLGNQPQHF
TGTGCCTGGAGCCCTGGACTAGGCAATCAGCCCCAGCATTTT
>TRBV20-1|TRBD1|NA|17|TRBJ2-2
CSATRDRGPQTTGELFF
TGCAGTGCTACACGGGACAGGGGACCCCAAACCACCGGGGAGCTGTTTTTT
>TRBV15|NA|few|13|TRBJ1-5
CATSRDNNQPQHF
TGTGCCACCAGCAGAGATAATAATCAGCCCCAGCATTTT
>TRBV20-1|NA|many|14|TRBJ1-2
CSASKTDPPRGYTF
TGCAGTGCTAGTAAAACAGACCCCCCAAGGGGGTACACCTTC
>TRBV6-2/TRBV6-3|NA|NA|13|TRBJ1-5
CASALGGLQPQHF
TGTGCCAGCGCCCTAGGGGGGTTGCAGCCCCAGCATTTT
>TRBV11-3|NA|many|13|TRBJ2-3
CASSPAPGDTQYF
TGTGCCAGCAGCCCCGCTCCAGGGGATACGCAGTATTTT
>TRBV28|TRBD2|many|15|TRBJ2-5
CASSPLTSGRETQYF
TGTGCCAGCAGTCCACTGACTAGCGGGAGGGAGACCCAGTACTTC
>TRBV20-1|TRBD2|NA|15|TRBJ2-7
CSAEGLAGTPYEQYF
TGCAGTGCTGAAGGACTAGCGGGTACCCCCTACGAGCAGTACTTC
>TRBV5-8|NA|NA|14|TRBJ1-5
CASSPTQSDQPQHF
TGCGCCAGCAGCCCTACCCAAAGCGATCAGCCCCAGCATTTT
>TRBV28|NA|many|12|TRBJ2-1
CASSYKDSEQFF
TGTGCCAGCAGTTACAAGGACAGTGAGCAGTTCTTC
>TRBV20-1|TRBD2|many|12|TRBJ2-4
CSVLTSRNIQYF
TGCAGTGTTTTGACTAGCAGAAACATTCAGTACTTC
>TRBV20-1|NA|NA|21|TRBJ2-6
CSAREGRGARFPAAGANVLTF
TGCAGTGCTAGAGAGGGCCGGGGGGCGCGTTTTCCCGCAGCAGGGGCCAACGTCCTGACTTTC
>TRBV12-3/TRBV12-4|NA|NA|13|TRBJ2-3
CASSRDGADTQYF
TGTGCCAGCAGTCGGGACGGAGCAGATACGCAGTATTTT
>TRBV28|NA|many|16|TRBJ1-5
CASSLFGGYSNQPQHF
TGTGCCAGCAGTTTATTTGGGGGGTATAGCAATCAGCCCCAGCATTTT
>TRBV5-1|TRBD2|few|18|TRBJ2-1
CASSFGADSGETYNEQFF
TGCGCCAGCAGCTTCGGGGCGGATAGCGGGGAGACCTACAATGAGCAGTTCTTC
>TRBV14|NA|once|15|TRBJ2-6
CASSQILSGANVLTF
TGTGCCAGCAGCCAAATTCTCTCTGGGGCCAACGTCCTGACTTTC
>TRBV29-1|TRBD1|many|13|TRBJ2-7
CSVAWQGAGEQYF
TGCAGCGTTGCTTGGCAGGGGGCGGGTGAGCAGTACTTC
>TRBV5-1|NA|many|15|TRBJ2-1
CASSYSGSPYNEQFF
TGCGCCAGCAGCTATAGCGGTTCACCCTACAATGAGCAGTTCTTC
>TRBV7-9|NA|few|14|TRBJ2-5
CASSTAGLQETQYF
TGTGCCAGCAGCACTGCGGGGCTCCAAGAGACCCAGTACTTC
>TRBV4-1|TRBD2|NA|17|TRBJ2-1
CASSQDGLVRTYNEQFF
TGCGCCAGCAGCCAAGATGGACTAGTCCGGACGTACAATGAGCAGTTCTTC
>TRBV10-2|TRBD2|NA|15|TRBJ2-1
CASSESSSGRPKQFF
TGCGCCAGCAGTGAGTCGTCTAGCGGGAGACCGAAGCAGTTCTTC
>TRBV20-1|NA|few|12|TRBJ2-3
CSALKGSDTQYF
TGCAGTGCCCTAAAGGGTTCAGATACGCAGTATTTT
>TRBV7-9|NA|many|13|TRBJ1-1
CASVILLNTEAFF
TGTGCCAGCGTTATCCTTTTGAACACTGAAGCTTTCTTT
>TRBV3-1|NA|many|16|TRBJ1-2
CASSPTLTGKDYGYTF
TGTGCCAGCAGCCCGACCCTCACAGGGAAAGACTATGGCTACACCTTC
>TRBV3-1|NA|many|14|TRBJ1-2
CASSQGVGTYGYTF
TGTGCCAGCAGCCAAGGGGTAGGGACCTATGGCTACACCTTC
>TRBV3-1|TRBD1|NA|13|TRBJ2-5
CASSKQGQETQYF
TGTGCCAGCAGCAAACAGGGGCAAGAGACCCAGTACTTC
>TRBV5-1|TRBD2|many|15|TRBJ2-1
CASSGGLAGENEQFF
TGCGCCAGCAGCGGGGGACTAGCGGGAGAAAATGAGCAGTTCTTC
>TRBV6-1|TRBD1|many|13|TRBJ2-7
CASSPGQGTEQYF
TGTGCCAGCAGCCCGGGACAGGGTACCGAGCAGTACTTC
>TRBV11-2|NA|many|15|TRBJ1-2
CASSAIRDTERGYTF
TGTGCCAGCAGCGCAATACGGGACACCGAAAGAGGCTACACCTTC
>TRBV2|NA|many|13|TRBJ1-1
CARRGTGGTEAFF
TGTGCCAGAAGGGGGACTGGGGGGACTGAAGCTTTCTTT
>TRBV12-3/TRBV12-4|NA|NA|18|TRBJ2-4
CASSSRDGGEVAKNIQYF
TGTGCCAGCAGTTCCCGGGACGGGGGCGAAGTAGCCAAAAACATTCAGTACTTC
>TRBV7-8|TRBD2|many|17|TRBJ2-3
CASSSSRLAASTDTQYF
TGTGCCAGCAGCTCATCCCGACTAGCGGCTAGCACAGATACGCAGTATTTT
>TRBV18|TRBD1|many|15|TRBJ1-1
CASSPTTGGMPEAFF
TGTGCCAGCTCACCAACGACAGGGGGAATGCCTGAAGCTTTCTTT
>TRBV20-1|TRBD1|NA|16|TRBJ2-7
CSARDRPGQVSYEQYF
TGCAGTGCTAGAGACCGCCCGGGACAGGTTTCCTACGAGCAGTACTTC
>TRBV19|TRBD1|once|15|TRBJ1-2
CASSDLDRVNYGYTF
TGTGCCAGTAGCGACCTAGACAGGGTTAACTATGGCTACACCTTC